These T cell receptor beta chains were read from a single sample in a study of tumor-infiltrating lymphocytes in primary liver carcinoma. Via MiXCR, TCRdb re-called the multiplex PCR reads, giving one row per CDR3 protein. The sample has around 56,000 distinct CDR3 sequences; over 65% are singletons. What was sequenced was liver tumor tissue from sampling region 2. The receptors come from a man aged 35-49 years with primary liver carcinoma and hepatitis B virus infection. Both conserved end residues are part of each CDR3. The D gene is left open where the match is weak. Size tells how often a clone was seen (once, few, many) or the class of an expanded clone, and some rows leave it out.

TRBJ2-7,TRBV2,many,-,TGTGCCAGCAGTGAAGGGTCAGGGCCACTCTACGAGCAGTACTTC,CASSEGSGPLYEQYF
TRBJ2-6,TRBV29-1,-,-,TGCAGCGTAGCCTGGGGGGACTTTGGGGCCAACGTCCTGACTTTC,CSVAWGDFGANVLTF
TRBJ2-2,TRBV11-2,-,-,TGTGCCAGCATCATCACCGCTACATGGACGGTGGGGAGAGGGGAGCTGTTTTTT,CASIITATWTVGRGELFF
TRBJ2-3,TRBV11-2,many,-,TGTGCCAGCAGCGCGGATCGGATTACGCAGTATTTT,CASSADRITQYF
TRBJ2-3,TRBV11-2,-,-,TGTGCCAGCAGCCCCCCAAACACAGATACGCAGTATTTT,CASSPPNTDTQYF
TRBJ2-2,TRBV15,-,-,TGTGCCACCAGCAGAGTTGGGAACACCGGGGAGCTGTTTTTT,CATSRVGNTGELFF
TRBJ2-2,TRBV4-3,-,-,TGCGCCAGCAGCCAAGATCGGAACACCGGGGAGCTGTTTTTT,CASSQDRNTGELFF
TRBJ1-5,TRBV10-3,few,-,TGTGCTATCAGTGAGTATGAGGGCAACCAGCCCCAGCATTTT,CAISEYEGNQPQHF
TRBJ2-1,TRBV7-9,once,TRBD1,TGTGCCAACAGCACGAGACAGGGCCACAATGAGCAGTTCTTC,CANSTRQGHNEQFF
TRBJ2-3,TRBV11-2,-,-,TGTGCCAGCAGCTTGAATAGTACGGATACGCAGTATTTT,CASSLNSTDTQYF
TRBJ2-2,TRBV18,many,TRBD2,TGTGCCAGCTCACCGCGAGTGACGGGAGGGCCCGGGGAGCTGTTTTTT,CASSPRVTGGPGELFF
TRBJ2-7,TRBV2,-,-,TGTGCCAGCAGTGAGAACAGGGCAGTCTCCTACGGGCCGTACTTC,CASSENRAVSYGPYF
TRBJ1-5,TRBV6-1,-,-,TGTGCCAACAGTGTCATAGGGGCCTTCAATCAGCCCCAGCATTTT,CANSVIGAFNQPQHF
TRBJ2-7,TRBV10-3,-,-,TGTGCAATCAGTGAGGCCCGTACAGCAGAGTACGAGCAGTACTTC,CAISEARTAEYEQYF
TRBJ2-1,TRBV11-1,-,TRBD2,TGTGCCAGCAGCACAGGCGGGACTAGAGAGATTAATGAGCAGTTCTTC,CASSTGGTREINEQFF
TRBJ2-7,TRBV4-2,-,TRBD2,TGTGCCAGCAGTGGACAACCGGGACTAGCGGGAGGGTCACACGAGCGGTACTTC,CASSGQPGLAGGSHERYF
TRBJ2-7,TRBV11-1,once,-,TGTGCCAGCAGCTCTGGTCCGGGACGGGGTTCCTACGAGCAGTACTTC,CASSSGPGRGSYEQYF
TRBJ1-6,TRBV7-9,few,-,TGTGCCAGCAGCTTAGGGGATTCACCCCTCCACTTT,CASSLGDSPLHF
TRBJ2-7,TRBV4-3,once,-,TGCGCCAGCAGCCAAGATTATGAGGGTTCTTACGATGAGTACTTC,CASSQDYEGSYDEYF
TRBJ2-5,TRBV24-1,once,TRBD2,TGTGCCAACAGCGATTCGGGGACTAGCGGGGCTCAAGAGATCCAGTACTTC,CANSDSGTSGAQEIQYF
TRBJ2-3,TRBV28,-,TRBD2,TGTGCCAGCAGTTTCCTAGCGGGTTACACAGATACGCAGTATTTT,CASSFLAGYTDTQYF
TRBJ2-7,TRBV12-3/TRBV12-4,-,-,TGTGCCAGCAGGATAGTCTACGAGCAGTACTTC,CASRIVYEQYF
TRBJ2-2,TRBV5-1,-,TRBD2,TGCGCCAACAGATTGACAGCGGGAGAAACCGGGGAGCTGTTTTTT,CANRLTAGETGELFF
TRBJ2-7,TRBV11-3,few,TRBD1,TGCGCCAGCAGCGTGGGACAGTCCTGCGAGCAGTACTTC,CASSVGQSCEQYF
TRBJ2-7,TRBV23-1,-,TRBD2,TGCTCCAGCAGTCTGGGACTAGCGGGAGACTACTACGAGCAGTACTTC,CSSSLGLAGDYYEQYF
TRBJ2-2,TRBV12-3/TRBV12-4,-,-,TGTGCCTGCAAAATTACGGGAGTAACCGGGGAGCTGTGTTTT,CACKITGVTGELCF
TRBJ2-7,TRBV12-3/TRBV12-4,-,-,TGTACCAGTCGACTAAGGGACACAAGTACCTACGAGCAGTACTTC,CTSRLRDTSTYEQYF
TRBJ1-4,TRBV11-2,-,-,TGTGCCAGCAGCTTAGACGGGTTCGCTATTGAAAAACTTATTTTT,CASSLDGFAIEKLIF
TRBJ2-1,TRBV7-9,many,-,TGTGCCAGCAGCTCCGGACAGAGTGAGCAGTTCTTC,CASSSGQSEQFF
TRBJ2-3,TRBV2,once,-,TGTGCCAGCTCCCAAGGGACAGATACGCAGTATTTT,CASSQGTDTQYF
TRBJ2-6,TRBV4-3,-,-,TGCGACAGCGACCAGGGGTTCGGGGCCAACGTCCTGACTTTC,CDSDQGFGANVLTF
TRBJ1-2,TRBV7-8,-,TRBD1,TGTGCCAGCAGCCCCCGGACAGGGGTGAACTGTGGCTACGCCTTC,CASSPRTGVNCGYAF
TRBJ2-3,TRBV7-9,-,TRBD1,TGTGCCAGCAGTTCGGACAGGGACGGGGCAGATACGCAGTGTTTT,CASSSDRDGADTQCF
TRBJ1-1,TRBV5-1,-,-,TGCGCCAGCAGCTTAGAGCGAGGGCGCGCTGAAGCTTTCTTT,CASSLERGRAEAFF
TRBJ2-7,TRBV6-5,few,-,TGTTCCAGCAGTTCCCTAAGTTCTTACGAGCAGTACTTC,CSSSSLSSYEQYF
TRBJ2-4,TRBV19,-,-,TGTGCCAGCGGATTAGTCAAAAACATTAAGTACTTC,CASGLVKNIKYF
TRBJ2-2,TRBV10-3,-,TRBD2,TGTCCCATCAGGGAGCGGGACGACGCCGGGGAGCTGCTTTTC,CPIRERDDAGELLF
TRBJ2-6,TRBV6-5,many,-,TGTGCCAGCAGCCATGACAGGGCCAACGTCCTGACTTTC,CASSHDRANVLTF
TRBJ1-5,TRBV28,-,TRBD1,TGTGCCAGCAGTTCCGGGCGACAGGGGAGCAATCAGCCCCAGCATTTT,CASSSGRQGSNQPQHF
TRBJ2-3,TRBV11-2,-,-,TGTGCCAGCGGCTTCGGTGGGCTTAGCGAAAAATTTACTTTT,CASGFGGLSEKFTF
TRBJ2-5,TRBV5-1,-,TRBD2,TGCGCCAGCAGTTTGGCCGAGCGGGGGATCCAAGAGACCCAGTACTTC,CASSLAERGIQETQYF
TRBJ2-2,TRBV9,-,TRBD1,TGTGCCAGCAGCCCCTGGGACAGGGCCGATCAGAACACCGGGGAGCTGTTTTTT,CASSPWDRADQNTGELFF